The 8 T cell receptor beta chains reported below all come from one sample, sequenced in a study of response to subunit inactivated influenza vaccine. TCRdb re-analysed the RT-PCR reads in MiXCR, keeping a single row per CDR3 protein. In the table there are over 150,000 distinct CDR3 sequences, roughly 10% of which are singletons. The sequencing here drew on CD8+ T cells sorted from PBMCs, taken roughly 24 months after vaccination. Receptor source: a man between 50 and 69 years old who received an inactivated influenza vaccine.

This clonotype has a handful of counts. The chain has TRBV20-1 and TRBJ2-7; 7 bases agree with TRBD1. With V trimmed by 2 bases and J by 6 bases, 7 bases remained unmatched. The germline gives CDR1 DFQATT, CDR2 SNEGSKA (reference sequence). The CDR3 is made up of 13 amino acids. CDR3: CSARISHRGEQYF. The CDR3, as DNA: TGCAGTGCTAGAATTTCCCACAGGGGCGAGCAGTACTTC.

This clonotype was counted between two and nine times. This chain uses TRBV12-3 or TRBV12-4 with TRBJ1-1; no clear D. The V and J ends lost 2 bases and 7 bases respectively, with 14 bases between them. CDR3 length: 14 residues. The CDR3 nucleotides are TGTGCCAGCAGTTTATGGGCAGCTTACGATGAAGCTTTCTTT. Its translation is CASSLWAAYDEAFF.

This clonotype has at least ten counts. The CDR3 bases are TGTGCCAGCAGTTTTCCCCGGGCCGGGAATGAGCAGTTCTTC. This translates into CASSFPRAGNEQFF. The rearrangement links TRBV28 to TRBJ2-1, with D uncertain. Between the trimmed V and J ends, which lost 3 bases and 7 bases, there was a span of 13 bases. Germline assignment: CDR1 MDHEN and CDR2 SYDVKM. The CDR3 runs 14 residues.

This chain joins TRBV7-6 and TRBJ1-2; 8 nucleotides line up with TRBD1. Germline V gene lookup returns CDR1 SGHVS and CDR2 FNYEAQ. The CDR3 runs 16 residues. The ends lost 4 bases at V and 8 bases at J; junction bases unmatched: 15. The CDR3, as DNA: TGTGCCAGCAGCTCTGAACCGGGACAGGCGGCGTTGGGCTACACCTTC. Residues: CASSSEPGQAALGYTF.

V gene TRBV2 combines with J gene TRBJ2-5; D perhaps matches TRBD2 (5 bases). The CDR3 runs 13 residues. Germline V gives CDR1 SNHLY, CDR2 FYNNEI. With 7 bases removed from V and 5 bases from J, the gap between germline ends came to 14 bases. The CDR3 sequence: CASIGPGEETQYF. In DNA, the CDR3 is TGTGCCAGCATCGGACCCGGGGAGGAGACCCAGTACTTC.

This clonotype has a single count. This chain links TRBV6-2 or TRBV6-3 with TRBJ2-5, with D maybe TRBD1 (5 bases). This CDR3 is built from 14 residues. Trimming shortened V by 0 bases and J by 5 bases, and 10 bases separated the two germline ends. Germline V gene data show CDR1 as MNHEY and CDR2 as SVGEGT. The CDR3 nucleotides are TGTGCCAGCAGTTACTCATCCAGGGTGGAGACCCAGTACTTC. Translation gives CASSYSSRVETQYF.

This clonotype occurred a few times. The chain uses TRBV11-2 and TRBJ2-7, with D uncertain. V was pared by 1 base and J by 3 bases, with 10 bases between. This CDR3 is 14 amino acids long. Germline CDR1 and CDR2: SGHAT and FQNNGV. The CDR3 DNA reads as TGTGCCAGCAGCTTAGGTAGAGCCCACTACGAGCAGTACTTC. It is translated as CASSLGRAHYEQYF.

Here the CDR3 DNA reads TGTGCCAGCAGCCAAGAAGGTCTCGGGTTGGATACGCAGTATTTT. Its protein product is CASSQEGLGLDTQYF. The chain is built from TRBV14 and TRBJ2-3; no clear D gene. Between the trimmed V and J ends, which lost 0 bases and 6 bases, there was a span of 13 bases. CDR1 and CDR2 (germline): SGHDN, FVKESK. This CDR3 spans 15 amino acids. Looking up the rest from reference TRBV14 and TRBJ2-3 gives the full variable domain: EAGVTQFPSHSVIEKGQTVTLRCDPISGHDNLYWYRRVMGKEIKFLLHFVKESKQDESGMPNNRFLAERTGGTYSTLKVQPAELEDSGVYFCASSQEGLGLDTQYFGPGTRLTVL.